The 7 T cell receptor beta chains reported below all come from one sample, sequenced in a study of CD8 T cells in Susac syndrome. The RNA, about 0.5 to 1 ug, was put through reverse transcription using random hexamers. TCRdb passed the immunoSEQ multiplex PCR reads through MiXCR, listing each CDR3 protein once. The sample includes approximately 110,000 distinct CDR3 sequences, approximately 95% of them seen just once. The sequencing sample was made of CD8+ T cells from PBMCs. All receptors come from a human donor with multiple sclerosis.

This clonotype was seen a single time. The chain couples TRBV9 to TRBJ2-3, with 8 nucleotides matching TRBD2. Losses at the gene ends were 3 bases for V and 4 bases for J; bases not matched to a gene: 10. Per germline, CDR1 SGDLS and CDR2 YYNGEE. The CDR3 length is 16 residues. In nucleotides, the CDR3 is TGTGCCAGCAGCGGACTGGGCGGGGGGCATGCAGATACGCAGTATTTT. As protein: CASSGLGGGHADTQYF.

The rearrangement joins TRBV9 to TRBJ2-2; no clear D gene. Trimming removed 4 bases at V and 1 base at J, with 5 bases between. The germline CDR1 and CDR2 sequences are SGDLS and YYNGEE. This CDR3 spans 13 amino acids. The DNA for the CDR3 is TGTGCCAGCAGCCCTCAGAACACCGGGGAGCTGTTTTTT. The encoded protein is CASSPQNTGELFF. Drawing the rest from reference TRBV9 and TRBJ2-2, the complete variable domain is DSGVTQTPKHLITATGQRVTLRCSPRSGDLSVYWYQQSLDQGLQFLIQYYNGEERAKGNILERFSAQQFPDLHSELNLSSLELGDSALYFCASSPQNTGELFFGEGSRLTVL.

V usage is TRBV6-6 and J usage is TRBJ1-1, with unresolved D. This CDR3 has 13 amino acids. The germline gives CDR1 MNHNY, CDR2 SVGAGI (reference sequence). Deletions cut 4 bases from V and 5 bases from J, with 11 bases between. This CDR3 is CASSLGRRTEAFF. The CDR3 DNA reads TGTGCCAGCAGTTTGGGGAGGCGGACTGAAGCTTTCTTT.

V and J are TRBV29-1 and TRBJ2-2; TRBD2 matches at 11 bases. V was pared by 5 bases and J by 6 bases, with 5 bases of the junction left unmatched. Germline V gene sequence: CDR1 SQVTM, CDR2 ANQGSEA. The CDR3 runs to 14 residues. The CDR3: CSVLSGRAPGELFF. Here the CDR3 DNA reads TGCAGCGTTCTTAGCGGGAGGGCCCCCGGGGAGCTGTTTTTT.

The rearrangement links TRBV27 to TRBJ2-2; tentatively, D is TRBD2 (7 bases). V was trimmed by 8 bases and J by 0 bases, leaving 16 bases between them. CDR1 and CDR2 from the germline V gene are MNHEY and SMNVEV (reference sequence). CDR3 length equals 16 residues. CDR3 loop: CASRKRGGANTGELFF. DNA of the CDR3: TGTGCCAGCCGCAAGAGGGGGGGGGCGAACACCGGGGAGCTGTTTTTT.

The CDR3 reads CASRSALEGPYEQYV. CDR3 in DNA: TGTGCCAGCAGGTCTGCCCTAGAAGGTCCCTACGAGCAGTACGTC. The chain is built from TRBV27 and TRBJ2-7; unclear D gene. The germline gives CDR1 MNHEY, CDR2 SMNVEV (reference sequence). V lost 6 bases to trimming and J lost 2 bases, with 17 bases between them. The CDR3 has 15 amino acids.

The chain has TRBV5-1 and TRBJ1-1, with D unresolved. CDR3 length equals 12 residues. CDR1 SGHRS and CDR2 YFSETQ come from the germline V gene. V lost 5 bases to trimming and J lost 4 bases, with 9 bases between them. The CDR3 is CASRGASTEAFF. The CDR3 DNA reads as TGCGCCAGCAGGGGAGCGAGCACTGAAGCTTTCTTT.